These T cell receptor beta chains were read from a single sample in a study of cytomegalovirus exposure and HLA in healthy donors. TCRdb's copy holds only in-frame clones and misses some; the assay was immunoSEQ multiplex PCR. The sample lists about 350,000 clones, roughly nine tenths occurring once. Sequenced: PBMCs. Receptors originate from a woman between 25 and 40 years old in good health and CMV-seropositive. CDR3s include the opening cysteine and the closing phenylalanine or tryptophan. A D gene is named only where the DNA matches it firmly. Expanded clones get a size class; other rows say once, few or many, or leave the size out.

TRBV7-6	NA	TRBD1	TRBJ2-3	TGTGCCAGCAGCTTCGAGTTGCAGGGGGCTTCGGATACGCAGTATTTT	CASSFELQGASDTQYF
TRBV7-2	NA	NA	TRBJ2-3	TGTGCCAGCAGTTCCTCAATAGCCTTTAGCACAGATACGCAGTATTTT	CASSSSIAFSTDTQYF
TRBV5-1	NA	NA	TRBJ2-1	TGCGCCAGCAGTAGGAGCGGGCCCTCCTACAATGAGCAGTTCTTC	CASSRSGPSYNEQFF
TRBV28	NA	TRBD1	TRBJ2-5	TGTGCCAGCACCGGGACAGGAAAAGAGACCCAGTACTTC	CASTGTGKETQYF
TRBV7-2	NA	TRBD2	TRBJ2-1	TGTGCCAGCAGCCCAGGGACTAGCCCGTACAATGAGCAGTTCTTC	CASSPGTSPYNEQFF
TRBV5-1	NA	NA	TRBJ2-7	TGCGCCAGCAGACCGGCCGTCGGCAGGTCCTACGAGCAGTACTTC	CASRPAVGRSYEQYF
TRBV13	NA	NA	TRBJ1-1	TGTGCCAGCAGCTCGGACCGGTCCGAAGCTTTCTTT	CASSSDRSEAFF
TRBV7-3	NA	TRBD1	TRBJ1-3	TGTGCCAGCAGCCCGCGGACAGGTTCCGGAAACACCATATATTTT	CASSPRTGSGNTIYF
TRBV30	NA	NA	TRBJ1-2	TGTGCCTGGAGTGTAGGGCACGACTATGGCTACACCTTC	CAWSVGHDYGYTF
TRBV7-2	NA	NA	TRBJ1-5	TGTGCCAGCAGACAACCCAGGAGGAACAGCAATCAGCCCCAGCATTTT	CASRQPRRNSNQPQHF
TRBV15	few	TRBD1	TRBJ1-2	TGTGCCACCAGCATGGACAGGAACTATGGCTACACCTTC	CATSMDRNYGYTF
TRBV27	NA	NA	TRBJ1-5	TGTGCCACAGCAGCCGGACAAGGATATCAGCCCCAGCATTTT	CATAAGQGYQPQHF
TRBV19	NA	NA	TRBJ2-7	TGTGCCAGTAGTAAAGCAGGACCCTACGAGCAGTACTTC	CASSKAGPYEQYF
TRBV2	once	TRBD1	TRBJ1-4	TGTGCCAGCAATCGAGACAGGGATGAAAAACTGTTTTTT	CASNRDRDEKLFF
TRBV7-7	NA	NA	TRBJ2-1	TGTGCCAGCAGCTTAGGCGGGACAGATTACAATGAGCAGTTCTTC	CASSLGGTDYNEQFF
TRBV18	NA	TRBD1	TRBJ2-4	TGTGCCAGCTCACCAGTTTATGGTACAGGGGAGGCCAAAAACATTCAGTACTTC	CASSPVYGTGEAKNIQYF
TRBV25-1	NA	NA	TRBJ2-5	TGTGCCAGCAGTGATAGGGGCGGGGCTCAAGAGACCCAGTACTTC	CASSDRGGAQETQYF
TRBV9	NA	NA	TRBJ1-1	TGTGCCAGCAGCGTCGGACAGCGGGGAAGCACTGAAGCTTTCTTT	CASSVGQRGSTEAFF